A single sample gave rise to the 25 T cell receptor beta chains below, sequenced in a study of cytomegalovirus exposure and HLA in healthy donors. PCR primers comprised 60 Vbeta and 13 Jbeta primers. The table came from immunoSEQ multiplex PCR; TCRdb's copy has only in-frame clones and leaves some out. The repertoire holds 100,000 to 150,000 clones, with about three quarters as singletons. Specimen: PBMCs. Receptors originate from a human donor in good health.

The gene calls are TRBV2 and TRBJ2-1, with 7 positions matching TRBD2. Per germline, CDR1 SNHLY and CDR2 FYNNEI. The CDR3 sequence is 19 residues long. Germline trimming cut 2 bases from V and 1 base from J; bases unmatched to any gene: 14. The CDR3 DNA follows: TGTGCCAGCAGTGAACGGGTAGGGAGGGATTTCGAGTCCTACAATGAGCAGTTCTTC. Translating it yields CASSERVGRDFESYNEQFF.

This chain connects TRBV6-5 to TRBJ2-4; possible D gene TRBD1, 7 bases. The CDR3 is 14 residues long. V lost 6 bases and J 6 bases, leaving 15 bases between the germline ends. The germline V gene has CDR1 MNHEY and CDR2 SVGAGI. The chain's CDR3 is CASSGGDSVNIQYF. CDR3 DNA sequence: TGTGCCAGCAGCGGCGGGGACAGCGTAAACATTCAGTACTTC.

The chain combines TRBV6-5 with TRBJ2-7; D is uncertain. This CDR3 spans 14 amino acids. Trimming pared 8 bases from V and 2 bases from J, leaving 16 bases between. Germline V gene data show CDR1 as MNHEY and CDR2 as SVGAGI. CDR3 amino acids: CASWSWSPAYEQYF. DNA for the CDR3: TGTGCCAGCTGGAGCTGGTCCCCCGCCTACGAGCAGTACTTC.

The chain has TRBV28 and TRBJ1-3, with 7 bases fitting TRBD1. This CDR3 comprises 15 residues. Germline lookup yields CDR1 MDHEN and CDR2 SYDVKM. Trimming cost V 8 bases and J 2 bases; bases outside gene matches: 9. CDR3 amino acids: CASGPGTAAGNTIYF. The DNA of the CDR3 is TGTGCCAGCGGCCCCGGGACAGCTGCTGGAAACACCATATATTTT.

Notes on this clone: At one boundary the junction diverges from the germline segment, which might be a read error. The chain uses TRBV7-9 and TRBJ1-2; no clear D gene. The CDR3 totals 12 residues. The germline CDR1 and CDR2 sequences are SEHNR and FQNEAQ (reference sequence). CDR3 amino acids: CSSSLESYGYTF. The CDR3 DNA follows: TGTTCCAGCAGCTTAGAGAGCTATGGCTACACCTTC. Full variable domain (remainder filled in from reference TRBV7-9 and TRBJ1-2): DTGVSQNPRHKITKRGQNVTFRCDPISEHNRLYWYRQTLGQGPEFLTYFQNEAQLEKSRLLSDRFSAERPKGSFSTLEIQRTEQGDSAMYLCSSSLESYGYTFGSGTRLTVV.

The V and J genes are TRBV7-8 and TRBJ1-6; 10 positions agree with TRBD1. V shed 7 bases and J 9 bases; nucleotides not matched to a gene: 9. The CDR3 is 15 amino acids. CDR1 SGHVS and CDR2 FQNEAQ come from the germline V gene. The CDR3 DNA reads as TGTGCCAGCAAATCATCGGGACAGGGGAGTTCACCCCTCCACTTT. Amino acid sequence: CASKSSGQGSSPLHF.

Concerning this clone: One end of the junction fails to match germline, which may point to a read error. The CDR3 DNA sequence: TGTTCCAGCAGCTTAGCGCAGGGTGCCTACGAGCAGTACTTC. Encoded protein: CSSSLAQGAYEQYF. The V and J genes are TRBV7-9 and TRBJ2-7; D tentatively reads TRBD1 or TRBD2 (5 bases each). This CDR3 has 14 residues. Germline CDR1 is SEHNR and CDR2 is FQNEAQ (reference sequence).

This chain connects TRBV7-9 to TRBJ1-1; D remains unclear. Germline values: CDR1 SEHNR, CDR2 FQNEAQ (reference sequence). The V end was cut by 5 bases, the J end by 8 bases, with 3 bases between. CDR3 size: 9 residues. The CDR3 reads CASSGEAFF. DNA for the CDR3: TGTGCCAGCAGCGGCGAAGCTTTCTTT. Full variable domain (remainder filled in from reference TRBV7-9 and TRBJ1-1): DTGVSQNPRHKITKRGQNVTFRCDPISEHNRLYWYRQTLGQGPEFLTYFQNEAQLEKSRLLSDRFSAERPKGSFSTLEIQRTEQGDSAMYLCASSGEAFFGQGTRLTVV.

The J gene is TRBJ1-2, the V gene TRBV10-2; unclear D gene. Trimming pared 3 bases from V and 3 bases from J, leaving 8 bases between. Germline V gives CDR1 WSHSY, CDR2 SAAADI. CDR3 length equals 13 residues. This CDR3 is CASSDAEDYGYTF. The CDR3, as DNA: TGCGCCAGCAGTGATGCGGAGGACTATGGCTACACCTTC.

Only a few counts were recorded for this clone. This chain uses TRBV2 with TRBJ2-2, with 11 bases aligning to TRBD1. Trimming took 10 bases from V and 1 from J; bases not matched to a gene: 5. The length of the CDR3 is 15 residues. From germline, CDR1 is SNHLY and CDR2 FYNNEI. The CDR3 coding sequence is TGTGCCACCGAGGACAGGGGGCAGAACACCGGGGAGCTGTTTTTT. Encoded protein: CATEDRGQNTGELFF.

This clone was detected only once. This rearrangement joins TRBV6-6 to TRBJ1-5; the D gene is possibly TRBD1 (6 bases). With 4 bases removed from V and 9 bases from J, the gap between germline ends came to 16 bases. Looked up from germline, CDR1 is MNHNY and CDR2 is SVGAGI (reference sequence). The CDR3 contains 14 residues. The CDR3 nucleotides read TGTGCCAGCAGTTTGGAGCAGGGGCCCCCGCCCCAGCATTTT. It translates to CASSLEQGPPPQHF.

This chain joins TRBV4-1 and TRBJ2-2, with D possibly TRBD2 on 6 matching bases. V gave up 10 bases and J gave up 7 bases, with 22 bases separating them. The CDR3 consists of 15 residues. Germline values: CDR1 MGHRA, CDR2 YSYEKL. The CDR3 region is CATRWEEQGIGELFF. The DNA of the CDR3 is TGCGCCACCAGGTGGGAGGAGCAGGGTATCGGGGAGCTGTTTTTT.

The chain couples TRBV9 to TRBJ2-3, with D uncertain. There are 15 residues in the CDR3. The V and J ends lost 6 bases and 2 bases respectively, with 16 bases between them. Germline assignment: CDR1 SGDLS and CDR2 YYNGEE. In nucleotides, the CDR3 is TGTGCCAGCACACAAAATCCAGAAATCACAGATACGCAGTATTTT. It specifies CASTQNPEITDTQYF.

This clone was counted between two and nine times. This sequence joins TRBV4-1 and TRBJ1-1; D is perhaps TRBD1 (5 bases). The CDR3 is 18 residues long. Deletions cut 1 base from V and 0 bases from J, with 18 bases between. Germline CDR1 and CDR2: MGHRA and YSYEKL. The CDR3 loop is CASSQGARTLGVNTEAFF. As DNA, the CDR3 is TGCGCCAGCAGCCAAGGGGCCAGGACCTTAGGGGTGAACACTGAAGCTTTCTTT.

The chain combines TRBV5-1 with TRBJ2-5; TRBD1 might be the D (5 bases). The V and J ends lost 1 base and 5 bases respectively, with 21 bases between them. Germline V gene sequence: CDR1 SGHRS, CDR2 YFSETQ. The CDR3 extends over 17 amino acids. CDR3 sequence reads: CASSLPSGAGKGETQYF. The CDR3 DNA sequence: TGCGCCAGCAGCTTGCCGTCGGGCGCAGGAAAGGGGGAGACCCAGTACTTC.

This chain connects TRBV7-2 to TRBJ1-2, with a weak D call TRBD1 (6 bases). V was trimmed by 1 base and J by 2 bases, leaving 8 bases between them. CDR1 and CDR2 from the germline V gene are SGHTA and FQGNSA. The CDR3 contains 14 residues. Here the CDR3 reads CASSLGTENYGYTF. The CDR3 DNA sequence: TGTGCCAGCAGCTTAGGGACAGAAAACTATGGCTACACCTTC.

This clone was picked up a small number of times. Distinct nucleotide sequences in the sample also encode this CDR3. CDR3 sequence reads: CASSLGGEQYF. The CDR3 DNA reads TGCGCCAGCAGCTTGGGAGGGGAGCAGTACTTC. The chain links TRBV5-1 to TRBJ2-7, with a tentative D call TRBD2 (5 bases). The CDR3 runs 11 residues. Germline-derived CDR1 and CDR2 are SGHRS and YFSETQ. The V and J ends lost 0 bases and 7 bases respectively, with 5 bases between them.

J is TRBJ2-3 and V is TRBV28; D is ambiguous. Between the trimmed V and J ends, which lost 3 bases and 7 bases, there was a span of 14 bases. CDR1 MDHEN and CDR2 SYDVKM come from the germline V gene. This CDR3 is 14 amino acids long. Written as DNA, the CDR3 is TGTGCCAGCAGTTTTTCGAACCCCGACAATACGCAGTATTTT. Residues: CASSFSNPDNTQYF.

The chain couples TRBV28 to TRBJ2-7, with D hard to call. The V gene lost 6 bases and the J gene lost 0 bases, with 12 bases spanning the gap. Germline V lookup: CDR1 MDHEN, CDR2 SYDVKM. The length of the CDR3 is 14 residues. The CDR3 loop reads CASRAGLNSYEQYF. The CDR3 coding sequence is TGTGCCAGCAGGGCAGGCTTAAACTCCTACGAGCAGTACTTC.

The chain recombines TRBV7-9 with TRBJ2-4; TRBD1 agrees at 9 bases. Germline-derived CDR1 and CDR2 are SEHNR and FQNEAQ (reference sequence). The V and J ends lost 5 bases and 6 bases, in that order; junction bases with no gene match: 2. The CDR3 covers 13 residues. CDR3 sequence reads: CASSTGQGNIQYF. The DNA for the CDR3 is TGTGCCAGCAGCACGGGACAGGGAAACATTCAGTACTTC.

As DNA, the CDR3 is TGTGCCAGTAGTTACGGGGGGGCGGGTTACAATGAGCAGTTCTTC. The encoded protein is CASSYGGAGYNEQFF. The chain has TRBV19 and TRBJ2-1, with 8 positions matching TRBD2. With V trimmed by 5 bases and J by 4 bases, 7 bases remained unmatched. This CDR3 contains 15 residues. In germline, CDR1 is LNHDA, CDR2 SQIVND (reference sequence).

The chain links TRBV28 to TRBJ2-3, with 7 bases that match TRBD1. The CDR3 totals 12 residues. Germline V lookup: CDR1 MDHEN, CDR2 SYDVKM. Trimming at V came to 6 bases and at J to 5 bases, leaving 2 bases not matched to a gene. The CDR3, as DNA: TGTGCCAGCAGAAGGGGGCAAGATACGCAGTATTTT. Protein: CASRRGQDTQYF.

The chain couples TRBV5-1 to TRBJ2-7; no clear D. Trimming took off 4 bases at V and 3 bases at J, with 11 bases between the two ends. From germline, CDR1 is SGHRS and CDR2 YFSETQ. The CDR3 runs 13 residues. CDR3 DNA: TGCGCCAGCAGCAGGAGTCTGAACTACGAGCAGTACTTC. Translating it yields CASSRSLNYEQYF.

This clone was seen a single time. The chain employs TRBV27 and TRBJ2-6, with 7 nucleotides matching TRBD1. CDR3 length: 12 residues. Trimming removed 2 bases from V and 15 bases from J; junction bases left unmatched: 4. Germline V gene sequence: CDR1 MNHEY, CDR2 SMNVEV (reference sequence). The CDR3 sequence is CASSLPTGPLTF. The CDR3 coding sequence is TGTGCCAGCAGTTTACCGACAGGGCCCCTGACTTTC.

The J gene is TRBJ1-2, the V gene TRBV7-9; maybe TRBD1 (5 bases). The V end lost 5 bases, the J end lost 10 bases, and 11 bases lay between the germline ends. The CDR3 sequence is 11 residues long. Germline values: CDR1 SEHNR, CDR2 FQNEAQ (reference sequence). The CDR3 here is CASSPSGDYTF. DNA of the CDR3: TGTGCCAGCAGCCCGTCGGGGGACTACACCTTC.